One sample yielded the 27 T cell receptor beta chains listed below, sequenced in a study of cytomegalovirus exposure and HLA in healthy donors. Primers: 60 Vbeta forward and 13 Jbeta reverse. Sequenced by immunoSEQ multiplex PCR; TCRdb stores in-frame clones only, minus some. The sample lists 130,000 to 150,000 clones; approximately 78% were seen once. The specimen sequenced was PBMCs. These receptors came from a woman aged 40 to 50 in good health and CMV-seropositive.

The chain uses TRBV11-2 and TRBJ2-5; D is possibly TRBD2 (5 bases). Germline V gives CDR1 SGHAT, CDR2 FQNNGV. The CDR3 contains 14 residues. The V gene lost 8 bases and the J gene lost 5 bases, with 18 bases spanning the gap. In DNA form, the CDR3 reads TGTGCCAGCCATTCGGGATCCTGGTGGGAGACCCAGTACTTC. It encodes CASHSGSWWETQYF.

This clone showed up just once. The CDR3 loop reads CASKGVPDTQYF. The CDR3 coding sequence is TGTGCCAGCAAGGGGGTTCCAGATACGCAGTATTTT. This sequence joins TRBV2 and TRBJ2-3; maybe TRBD1 (6 bases). Deletions cut 7 bases from V and 4 bases from J, with 9 bases between. The CDR3 sequence is 12 residues long. Germline V gives CDR1 SNHLY, CDR2 FYNNEI.

This chain uses TRBV30 with TRBJ1-2; 12 bases map to TRBD1. This CDR3 spans 17 amino acids. The V and J ends lost 1 base and 4 bases, in that order; junction bases with no gene match: 10. Germline CDR1 reads GTSNPN; CDR2 reads SVGIG (reference sequence). The CDR3 sequence is CAWSGGQGAPVGYGYTF. The CDR3 bases are TGTGCCTGGAGTGGGGGACAGGGGGCCCCTGTGGGCTATGGCTACACCTTC.

The rearrangement links TRBV5-8 to TRBJ2-7, with 7 bases identical to TRBD1. This CDR3 has 12 amino acids. CDR1 SGHTS and CDR2 YDEGEE come from the germline V gene. After removal of 4 bases from V and 12 bases from J, the junction contained 10 bases not matched to a gene. The CDR3 protein is CASSNGRDRLYF. The CDR3 DNA reads TGTGCCAGCAGCAATGGCCGGGACAGATTGTACTTC.

V and J are TRBV7-3 and TRBJ1-3; 7 bases agree with TRBD1. CDR1 and CDR2 from the germline V gene are SGHTA and FQGTGA. Germline trimming cut 9 bases from V and 11 bases from J; bases unmatched to any gene: 31. The CDR3 totals 19 residues. The CDR3 sequence is CARLQGTPWKHHIYQSIYF. The DNA of the CDR3 is TGTGCCAGACTACAGGGGACTCCCTGGAAACACCATATATATCAGTCCATATATTTT.

The V call is TRBV5-1, the J call TRBJ2-6; a possible D gene is TRBD1 (6 bases). The CDR3 has 16 residues. Germline loops: CDR1 SGHRS, CDR2 YFSETQ. V lost 1 base and J 2 bases, leaving 10 bases between the germline ends. Here the CDR3 reads CASSLPQGTGANVLTF. DNA for the CDR3: TGCGCCAGCAGCTTGCCACAGGGAACTGGGGCCAACGTCCTGACTTTC.

CDR3 residues: CASSSHGLAGVDTQYF. The CDR3 bases are TGTGCCAGCAGTTCCCACGGACTAGCGGGGGTCGATACGCAGTATTTT. This chain links TRBV28 with TRBJ2-3; TRBD2 agrees at 13 bases. CDR1 MDHEN and CDR2 SYDVKM come from the germline V gene. After removal of 4 bases from V and 6 bases from J, the junction contained 7 bases not matched to a gene. The CDR3 is made up of 16 amino acids. Drawing the rest from reference TRBV28 and TRBJ2-3, the complete variable domain is DVKVTQSSRYLVKRTGEKVFLECVQDMDHENMFWYRQDPGLGLRLIYFSYDVKMKEKGDIPEGYSVSREKKERFSLILESASTNQTSMYLCASSSHGLAGVDTQYFGPGTRLTVL.

J is TRBJ2-3 and V is TRBV18; D is perhaps TRBD2 (6 bases). There are 17 residues in the CDR3. CDR1 is KGHSH and CDR2 is LQKENI in the germline V gene. V was clipped by 3 bases and J by 0 bases, with 16 bases between them. CDR3 coding DNA: TGTGCCAGCTCACCGGAGCGGGCCAGTTTTAGCACAGATACGCAGTATTTT. As protein: CASSPERASFSTDTQYF.

The rearrangement uses TRBV29-1 and TRBJ1-2; the match to TRBD1 covers 7 bases. Germline CDR1 SQVTM, CDR2 ANQGSEA. The CDR3 has 13 residues. V was pared by 7 bases and J by 3 bases, with 8 bases of the junction left unmatched. CDR3 protein: CSAFSTGHYGYTF. Here the CDR3 DNA reads TGCAGCGCCTTCTCGACAGGGCACTATGGCTACACCTTC.

The chain combines TRBV11-2 with TRBJ2-1; 7 nucleotides agree with TRBD1. CDR1 SGHAT and CDR2 FQNNGV come from the germline V gene. There are 16 residues in the CDR3. V gave up 6 bases and J gave up 0 bases; unmatched junction bases: 8. This CDR3 reads CASSTRGDSSYNEQFF. The CDR3 DNA reads as TGTGCCAGCAGTACCCGAGGGGACAGCTCCTACAATGAGCAGTTCTTC.

The chain combines TRBV9 with TRBJ2-1, with D uncertain. Trimming cost V 4 bases and J 7 bases, with 15 bases left between them. Per the germline V gene, CDR1 is SGDLS and CDR2 is YYNGEE. The length of the CDR3 is 14 residues. This CDR3 is CASSTRLAGNEQFF. The CDR3, as DNA: TGTGCCAGCAGCACCCGTTTGGCAGGTAATGAGCAGTTCTTC.

The chain combines TRBV6-6 with TRBJ1-2; D may be TRBD1 (6 bases). V gave up 7 bases and J gave up 4 bases, with 22 bases separating them. The V gene's germline CDR1 is MNHNY and CDR2 SVGAGI (reference sequence). The CDR3 spans 16 residues. CDR3 sequence: CASTAGLEQGTYGYTF. The CDR3 DNA follows: TGTGCCAGCACCGCAGGTCTAGAACAGGGAACCTATGGCTACACCTTC.

The chain couples TRBV2 to TRBJ1-5, with D perhaps matching TRBD1 (6 bases). Trimming left V 6 bases short and J 1 base short, with 10 bases between. This CDR3 region has 14 residues. The germline CDR1 and CDR2 sequences are SNHLY and FYNNEI. CDR3 region: CASSYRVSNQPQHF. In nucleotides, the CDR3 is TGTGCCAGCAGCTACAGGGTCAGCAATCAGCCCCAGCATTTT. Supplemented by reference TRBV2 and TRBJ1-5, the full variable domain reads EPEVTQTPSHQVTQMGQEVILRCVPISNHLYFYWYRQILGQKVEFLVSFYNNEISEKSEIFDDQFSVERPDGSNFTLKIRSTKLEDSAMYFCASSYRVSNQPQHFGDGTRLSIL.

This clone was observed once. The J gene is TRBJ1-2, the V gene TRBV9; 9 bases map to TRBD1. Germline CDR1 is SGDLS and CDR2 is YYNGEE. V lost 0 bases, J lost 2 bases, and 2 bases stayed unmatched. The CDR3 loop spans 15 amino acids. The CDR3 protein is CASSVGGQGNYGYTF. DNA of the CDR3: TGTGCCAGCAGCGTAGGGGGACAGGGCAACTATGGCTACACCTTC.

This sequence joins TRBV11-2 and TRBJ2-5, with 7 nucleotides matching TRBD2. V shed 2 bases and J 5 bases; nucleotides not matched to a gene: 5. The germline V gene encodes CDR1 SGHAT and CDR2 FQNNGV. This CDR3 is 14 amino acids long. This chain's CDR3 is CASSLSSGRETQYF. CDR3 nucleotides: TGTGCCAGCAGCTTAAGTAGCGGGCGGGAGACCCAGTACTTC.

The rearrangement uses TRBV5-4 and TRBJ1-1; tentatively, D is TRBD1 (6 bases). Germline CDR1 is SGHNT and CDR2 is YYREEE (reference sequence). Deletions cut 4 bases from V and 6 bases from J, with 16 bases between. The CDR3 totals 14 residues. Here the CDR3 reads CASSKDSIDSEAFF. The CDR3 region has the DNA TGTGCCAGCAGCAAGGACAGTATTGACTCTGAAGCTTTCTTT.

The gene calls are TRBV5-1 and TRBJ2-2, with 10 bases that match TRBD2. CDR1 and CDR2 (germline): SGHRS, YFSETQ. V gave up 2 bases and J gave up 5 bases; unmatched junction bases: 3. CDR3 length equals 15 residues. In DNA, the CDR3 is TGCGCCAGCAGCTTTGGAGCGGGGGGGACCGGGGAGCTGTTTTTT. Protein product: CASSFGAGGTGELFF.

The gene calls are TRBV5-1 and TRBJ2-3; D uncertain. V lost 7 bases, J lost 4 bases, and 19 bases lay in between. Germline values: CDR1 SGHRS, CDR2 YFSETQ. CDR3 length: 15 amino acids. The CDR3 loop is CASYSGRFRSDTQYF. The CDR3 DNA follows: TGCGCCAGCTATTCAGGCCGATTTCGATCAGATACGCAGTATTTT. Using reference TRBV5-1 and TRBJ2-3 for the parts outside the CDR3, the full variable domain is KAGVTQTPRYLIKTRGQQVTLSCSPISGHRSVSWYQQTPGQGLQFLFEYFSETQRNKGNFPGRFSGRQFSNSRSEMNVSTLELGDSALYLCASYSGRFRSDTQYFGPGTRLTVL.

This clone occurred once. V usage is TRBV4-1 and J usage is TRBJ1-2; the D gene is possibly TRBD1 (5 bases). This CDR3 has 13 residues. The V gene lost 1 base and the J gene lost 6 bases, with 9 bases spanning the gap. Germline-derived CDR1 and CDR2 are MGHRA and YSYEKL. CDR3 coding DNA: TGCGCCAGCAGCCAAGCGCAGGGAAATGGCTACACCTTC. It encodes CASSQAQGNGYTF.

The gene calls are TRBV7-4 and TRBJ1-3, with D unclear. Germline CDR1 reads SGHVT; CDR2 reads SQSDAQ. V gave up 0 bases and J gave up 7 bases, with 13 bases separating them. CDR3 length: 15 residues. CDR3 sequence reads: CASSLARQLGNTIYF. CDR3 nucleotides: TGTGCCAGCAGCTTAGCTCGGCAGCTCGGGAACACCATATATTTT.

This chain joins TRBV13 and TRBJ2-3, with D possibly TRBD2 on 7 matching bases. There are 15 residues in the CDR3. Germline loops: CDR1 PRHDT, CDR2 FYEKMQ (reference sequence). V was trimmed by 7 bases and J by 1 base, leaving 15 bases between them. The CDR3 spells CASTIGGGGTDTQYF. The DNA of the CDR3 is TGTGCCAGCACTATTGGGGGGGGCGGCACAGATACGCAGTATTTT.

The chain combines TRBV29-1 with TRBJ2-1; D possibly corresponds to TRBD1 (6 bases). V lost 5 bases and J 8 bases, leaving 10 bases between the germline ends. This CDR3 has 11 amino acids. Germline V gene data show CDR1 as SQVTM and CDR2 as ANQGSEA. CDR3 in DNA: TGCAGCGTTCGCAGGGGCCATGAGCAGTTCTTC. As protein: CSVRRGHEQFF.

The rearrangement joins TRBV4-2 to TRBJ2-7, with 8 bases matching TRBD1. Per germline, CDR1 LGHNA and CDR2 YNFKEQ. This CDR3 is 13 amino acids long. V lost 4 bases, J lost 7 bases, and 6 bases stayed unmatched. As DNA, the CDR3 is TGTGCCAGCAGCCGACAGGGGACGGAAGAGCAGTACTTC. This sequence encodes CASSRQGTEEQYF.

The J gene is TRBJ2-1, the V gene TRBV5-1; 11 bases fit TRBD2. Losses at the gene ends were 4 bases for V and 7 bases for J; bases not matched to a gene: 10. There are 16 residues in the CDR3. Germline values: CDR1 SGHRS, CDR2 YFSETQ. The CDR3 sequence: CASSGLAGGPWNEQFF. Written as DNA, the CDR3 is TGCGCCAGCAGCGGGTTAGCGGGAGGGCCTTGGAATGAGCAGTTCTTC.

This clone was counted only a few times. The genes are TRBV28 and TRBJ1-1; D gene unclear. Per the germline V gene, CDR1 is MDHEN and CDR2 is SYDVKM. Trimming took off 2 bases at V and 6 bases at J, with 7 bases between the two ends. CDR3 length: 12 residues. CDR3 DNA sequence: TGTGCCAGCAGTTTACCGGGGTCTGAAGCTTTCTTT. Protein sequence: CASSLPGSEAFF.

The V call is TRBV11-3, the J call TRBJ2-3; weak D call: TRBD1 (5 bases). Per the germline V gene, CDR1 is SGHNT and CDR2 is YENEEA. Trimming pared 1 base from V and 4 bases from J, leaving 12 bases between. This CDR3 has 15 residues. CDR3 protein: CASSLGTNRADTQYF. In nucleotides, the CDR3 is TGTGCCAGCAGCTTAGGGACAAATAGGGCAGATACGCAGTATTTT.

The chain has TRBV7-9 and TRBJ1-1, with unresolved D. The CDR3 covers 13 residues. The ends were cut back, 7 bases at V and 0 bases at J, with 9 bases in the middle. Germline CDR1 is SEHNR and CDR2 is FQNEAQ (reference sequence). CDR3 amino acids: CASKNQMNTEAFF. CDR3 nucleotide sequence: TGTGCCAGCAAAAATCAGATGAACACTGAAGCTTTCTTT.